The source of this TCR beta chain is a study of identical twins. In its sample, this clonotype was seen a few times. A single record per CDR3 protein comes from TCRdb applying MiXCR to the 5' RACE reads. In the table there are about 490,000 distinct CDR3 sequences, roughly 15% of which are singletons. With V trimmed by 1 base and J by 3 bases, 5 bases remained unmatched. The CDR3 sequence is 15 residues long. Germline loops: CDR1 LGHDT, CDR2 YNNKEL (reference sequence). The same data also contributed to another study, on yellow fever vaccine responses in identical twins.

This sequence was found in a woman younger than 30 in good health. The sequenced sample consisted of CD4+ T cells sorted from blood. The chain couples TRBV3-1 to TRBJ2-7; 8 positions agree with TRBD2. The CDR3, as DNA: TGTGCCAGCAGCCAAGTCAGCGGGAGAGGCTACGAGCAGTACTTC. The encoded protein is CASSQVSGRGYEQYF.